This TCR beta chain was recorded in a study of blood T cell repertoires in COVID-19. Study details: The study drew acute and convalescent COVID-19 samples from the United States, Italy and Spain. From T cells, B-cell-depleted T cells, or PBMCs came the material, which was cDNA or gDNA.

Clones were sequenced by immunoSEQ multiplex PCR, and TCRdb holds only the in-frame ones, with some missing. The sample yields 150,000 to 200,000 clones, approximately 80% seen once. Germline lookup yields CDR1 LNHDA and CDR2 SQIVND (reference sequence). The CDR3 loop spans 13 amino acids. With V trimmed by 8 bases and J by 5 bases, 4 bases remained unmatched. The study recruited people aged about 18 to 89 years across more than 20 US areas. Categorization into cohorts depended on clinical history that participants reported. The chain has TRBV19 and TRBJ2-2; 8 bases are shared with TRBD1. The specimen was PBMCs or T cells enriched from blood (not recorded which). The receptor comes from a woman aged 45-65 years who had recovered from COVID-19. The CDR3 DNA reads TGTGCCAGTCGTCGACAGGGGACCGGGGAGCTGTTTTTT. It encodes CASRRQGTGELFF.